This T cell receptor (beta chain) was sequenced during a study of T cell repertoires in cytomegalovirus infection. About this clonotype: The antigen is unknown.

Each CDR3 protein is one row after TCRdb ran MiXCR on the reads. The sample includes roughly 90,000 distinct CDR3 sequences, about 31% of them seen just once. This CDR3 comprises 14 residues. V lost 6 bases and J 1 base, leaving 12 bases between the germline ends. The sample in question was CD8+ T cells from cultured PBMCs, obtained from culture after CMV antigen stimulation. The chain combines TRBV12-3 or TRBV12-4 with TRBJ1-1; D unclear. The TCR sequence derives from a human donor in good health (CMV status not recorded). Some clones in this sample may be carry-over from other donors' samples. CDR3 in amino acids: CASSSGRGNTEAFF. The CDR3 nucleotides read TGTGCCAGCAGCTCGGGTCGGGGGAACACTGAAGCTTTCTTT.